The TCR beta chain described here comes from a study of shared clonotypes between healthy human individuals. Study-wide points: Non-shared clonotypes showed lower generation probabilities than clonotypes common to all four donors. A generally larger estimated richness was seen in naive subsets than in memory subsets.

Germline CDR1 reads SEHNR; CDR2 reads FQNEAQ (reference sequence). This CDR3 comprises 12 residues. Trimming took 5 bases from V and 12 from J, leaving 14 bases between them. Genomic DNA (from each subset) was split evenly across several immunoSEQ plates. Sequenced by immunoSEQ multiplex PCR; TCRdb stores in-frame clones only, minus some. Of over a million clones in the sample, about 75% were seen once. This clone came up a few times. As yet, its antigen is unknown. Adult Caucasians living in Nashville, Tennessee made up all of the donors. The TCR comes from a man younger than 35 in good health. This chain links TRBV7-9 with TRBJ2-1; D unresolved. Specimen: memory CD4+ T cells sorted from blood. Sample subset: CD45RA-negative fraction. CDR3 bases: TGTGCCAGCAGCGCGACAAGCTCGGGGCAGTTCTTC. This translates into CASSATSSGQFF.